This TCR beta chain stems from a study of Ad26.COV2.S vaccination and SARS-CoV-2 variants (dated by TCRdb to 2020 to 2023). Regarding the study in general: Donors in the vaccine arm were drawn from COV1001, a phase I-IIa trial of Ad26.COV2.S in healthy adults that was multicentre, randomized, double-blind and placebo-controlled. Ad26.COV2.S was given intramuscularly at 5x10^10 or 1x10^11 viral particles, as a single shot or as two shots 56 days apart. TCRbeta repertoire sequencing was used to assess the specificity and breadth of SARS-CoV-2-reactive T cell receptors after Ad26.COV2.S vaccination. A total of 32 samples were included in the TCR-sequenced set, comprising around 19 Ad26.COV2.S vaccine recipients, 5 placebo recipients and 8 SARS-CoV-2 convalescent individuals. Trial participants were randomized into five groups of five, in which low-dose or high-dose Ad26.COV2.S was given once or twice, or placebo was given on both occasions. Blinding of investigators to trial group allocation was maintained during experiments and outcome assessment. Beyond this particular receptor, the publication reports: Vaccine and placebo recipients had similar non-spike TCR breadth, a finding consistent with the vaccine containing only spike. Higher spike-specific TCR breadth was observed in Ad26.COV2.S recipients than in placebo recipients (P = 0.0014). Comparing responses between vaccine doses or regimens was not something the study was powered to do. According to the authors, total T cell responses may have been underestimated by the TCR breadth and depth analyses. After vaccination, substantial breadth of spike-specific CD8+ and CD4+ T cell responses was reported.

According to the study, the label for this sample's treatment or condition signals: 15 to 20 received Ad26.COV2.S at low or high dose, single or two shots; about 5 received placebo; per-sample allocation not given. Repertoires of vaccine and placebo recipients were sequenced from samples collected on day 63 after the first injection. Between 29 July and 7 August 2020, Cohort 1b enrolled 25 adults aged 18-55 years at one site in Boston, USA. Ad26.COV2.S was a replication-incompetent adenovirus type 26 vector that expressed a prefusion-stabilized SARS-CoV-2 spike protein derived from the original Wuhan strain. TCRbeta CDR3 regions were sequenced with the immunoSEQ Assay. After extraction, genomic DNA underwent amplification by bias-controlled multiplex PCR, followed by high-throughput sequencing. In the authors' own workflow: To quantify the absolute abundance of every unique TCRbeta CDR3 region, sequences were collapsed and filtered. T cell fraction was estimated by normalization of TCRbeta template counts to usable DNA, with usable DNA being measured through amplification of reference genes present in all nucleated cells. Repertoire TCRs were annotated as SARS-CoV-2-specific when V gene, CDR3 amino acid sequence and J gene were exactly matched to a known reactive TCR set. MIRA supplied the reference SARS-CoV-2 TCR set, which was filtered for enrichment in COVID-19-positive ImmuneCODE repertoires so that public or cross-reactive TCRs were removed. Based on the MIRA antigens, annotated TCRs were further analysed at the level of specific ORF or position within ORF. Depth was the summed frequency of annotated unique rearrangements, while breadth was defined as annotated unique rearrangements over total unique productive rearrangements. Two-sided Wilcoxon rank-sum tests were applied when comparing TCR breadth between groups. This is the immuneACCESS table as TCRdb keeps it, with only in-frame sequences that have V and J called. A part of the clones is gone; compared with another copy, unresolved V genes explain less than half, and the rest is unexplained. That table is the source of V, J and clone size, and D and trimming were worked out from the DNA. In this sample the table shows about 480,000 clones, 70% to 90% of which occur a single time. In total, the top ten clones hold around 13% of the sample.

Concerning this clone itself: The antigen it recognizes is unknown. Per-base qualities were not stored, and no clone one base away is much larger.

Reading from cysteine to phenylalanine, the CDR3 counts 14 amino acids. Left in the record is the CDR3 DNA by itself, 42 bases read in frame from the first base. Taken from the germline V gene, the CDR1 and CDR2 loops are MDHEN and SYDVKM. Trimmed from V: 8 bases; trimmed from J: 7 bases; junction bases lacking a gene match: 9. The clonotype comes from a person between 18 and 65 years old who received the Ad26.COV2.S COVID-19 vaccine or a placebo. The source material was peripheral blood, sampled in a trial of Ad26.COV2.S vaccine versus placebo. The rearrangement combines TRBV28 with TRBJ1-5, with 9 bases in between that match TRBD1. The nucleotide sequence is TGTGCCAGCTACAGGGGGCATTCGATGCAGCCCCAGCATTTT. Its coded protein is CASYRGHSMQPQHF.